These T cell receptor beta chains were read from a single sample in a study of identical twins. TCRdb passed the 5' RACE reads through MiXCR, listing each CDR3 protein once. Of roughly 770,000 distinct CDR3 sequences in the sample, roughly 18% are singletons; the top ten hold around 13%. These sequences were also reported in another study, on T cells expressing NK-cell markers.

The sample taken for sequencing was PBMCs. These receptors came from a woman under 30 in good health. CDR3s include the opening cysteine and the closing phenylalanine or tryptophan.

TRBV11-3	TRBJ2-5	CASSLAQGVETQYF
TRBV3-1	TRBJ2-1	CASSRGSHEQFF
TRBV5-6	TRBJ2-5	CASSLDGAGETQYF
TRBV30	TRBJ2-1	CAWSAGSSGGAREQFF
TRBV7-9	TRBJ2-1	CASSLEDRLEQFF
TRBV7-9	TRBJ1-1	CASSLPDTGEAFF
TRBV7-9	TRBJ2-7	CASSLAGGSSWSYEQYF
TRBV7-9	TRBJ1-1	CASSFSGKGTEAFF
TRBV3-1	TRBJ1-2	CASSRRGTEVNYGYTF
TRBV5-1	TRBJ2-3	CASNKGGQYDTQYF
TRBV18	TRBJ1-5	CASSPIANQPQHF
TRBV9	TRBJ2-3	CASGPRLAADTQYF
TRBV9	TRBJ2-5	CASSVGYKETQYF
TRBV6-1	TRBJ2-1	CATPSSRRAPDNEQFF
TRBV6-1	TRBJ2-5	CASSLPGGREETQYF
TRBV7-6	TRBJ2-3	CASSFQTGTFNTDTQYF
TRBV5-1	TRBJ1-3	CASSPFDGSSGNTIYF
TRBV9	TRBJ2-1	CASSSLSSGSYNEQFF
TRBV12-3/TRBV12-4	TRBJ2-3	CASSFPGGPGDTQYF
TRBV30	TRBJ1-1	CAWGWTEAFF
TRBV12-3/TRBV12-4	TRBJ2-7	CASSLSGGAYEQYF
TRBV10-3	TRBJ2-6	CAIGSGASAGANVLTF
TRBV15	TRBJ2-1	CATSIEGGRAHNEQFF
TRBV2	TRBJ2-1	CASSALERVIGREQFF
TRBV20-1	TRBJ2-5	CSARAHRGAQETQYF
TRBV20-1	TRBJ2-3	CSARRYTDTQYF
TRBV6-1	TRBJ2-7	CASRRPSSSYEQYF
TRBV9	TRBJ2-7	CASSEGLAGGYEQYF
TRBV12-3/TRBV12-4	TRBJ1-4	CASSLIREKLFF
TRBV27	TRBJ2-7	CASSFSPGGAGNEQYF
TRBV6-1	TRBJ2-1	CASTPGGLNEQFF
TRBV20-1	TRBJ1-2	CSARDGAGYGYTF
TRBV7-9	TRBJ2-5	CASSLEDQETQYF
TRBV5-1	TRBJ2-1	CASSLLAGVKGEQFF
TRBV12-3/TRBV12-4	TRBJ2-1	CASRRGRTHYNEQFF
TRBV12-3/TRBV12-4	TRBJ1-2	CASTSRVAFDGYTF
TRBV20-1	TRBJ2-3	CSARPIFDREGTGGTDTQYF
TRBV6-2/TRBV6-3	TRBJ1-5	CASTHPARGQPQHF
TRBV7-9	TRBJ2-7	CASSPVGGGSYEQYF
TRBV6-1	TRBJ2-2	CASSPTRVNTGELFF
TRBV9	TRBJ2-7	CASSVDSGGNYEQYF
TRBV6-4	TRBJ2-1	CASRTGSGFGTSGYNEQFF
TRBV12-3/TRBV12-4	TRBJ2-7	CASSRRNSHEQYF
TRBV20-1	TRBJ2-7	CSAGTGASSEQYF
TRBV6-2/TRBV6-3	TRBJ1-5	CASSYSQYQPQHF
TRBV5-1	TRBJ1-5	CASSSPAVGGPQHF
TRBV3-1	TRBJ2-1	CASSEPGLAGEQFF
TRBV6-1	TRBJ1-6	CASSRSVTGNSPLHF
TRBV6-6	TRBJ2-1	CASSPPYNEQFF